The 26 T cell receptor beta chains given below trace back to one sample, sequenced in a study of blood T cell repertoires in COVID-19. The table came from immunoSEQ multiplex PCR; TCRdb's copy has only in-frame clones and leaves some out. The profile shows 490,000 or so clones, approximately 90% of them singletons. Sequencing used PBMCs or T cells enriched from blood (not recorded which). These receptors were taken from a woman between 35 and 50 years old who had recovered from COVID-19.

This clone was picked up a small number of times. The V call is TRBV6-5, the J call TRBJ1-1; no clear D. Trimming cost V 6 bases and J 4 bases, with 12 bases left between them. The CDR3 runs 13 residues. From germline, CDR1 is MNHEY and CDR2 SVGAGI. The CDR3 nucleotides read TGTGCCAGCAGGCCTCCAACGGTCACTGAAGCTTTCTTT. This encodes CASRPPTVTEAFF.

This clone was seen only a few times. This chain joins TRBV15 and TRBJ2-5; 7 bases line up with TRBD2. The CDR3 has 14 amino acids. CDR1 is LNHNV and CDR2 is YYDKDF in the germline V gene (reference sequence). J gave up 4 bases and V 2 bases, and 4 bases lay outside the gene matches. CDR3 protein: CATSRTSVRETQYF. DNA for the CDR3: TGTGCCACCAGCAGAACTAGCGTCCGAGAGACCCAGTACTTC.

The genes are TRBV7-2 and TRBJ1-2, with D unresolved. Germline V gives CDR1 SGHTA, CDR2 FQGNSA. V shed 4 bases and J shed 7 bases, with 13 bases lying between them. The CDR3 is made up of 13 amino acids. Written as DNA, the CDR3 is TGTGCCAGCAGCTCACACCGAGGGTTTGGCTACACCTTC. Translation: CASSSHRGFGYTF.

This clone was recorded only once. At one end, the junction sequence differs from germline, possibly due to a read error. V gene TRBV7-9 combines with J gene TRBJ2-6; D gene uncertain. Germline CDR1 and CDR2: SEHNR and FQNEAQ (reference sequence). The CDR3 is made up of 15 amino acids. CDR3 residues: CASSLQLSGANVLTF. The CDR3 DNA reads TGTGCCAGCAGCTTACAACTCTCTGGTGCCAACGTCCTGACTTTC.

The J gene is TRBJ2-1, the V gene TRBV3-1 (or the pseudogene TRBV3-2), with D unclear. Germline values: CDR1 LGHDT, CDR2 YNNKEL (reference sequence). Trimming took off 3 bases at V and 6 bases at J, with 12 bases between the two ends. The CDR3 spans 14 residues. As DNA, the CDR3 is TGTGCCAGCAGCCATCCCCCCGAGGTCAATGAGCAGTTCTTC. It encodes CASSHPPEVNEQFF.

The V and J genes are TRBV6-5 and TRBJ1-2; D ambiguous. Germline values: CDR1 MNHEY, CDR2 SVGAGI. Trimming stripped 7 bases from V and 8 bases from J, with 14 bases between. The CDR3 spans 12 residues. The CDR3 protein is CASNLGSFGYTF. CDR3 sequence (DNA): TGTGCCAGCAATCTGGGGAGTTTCGGCTACACCTTC.

This chain joins TRBV7-6 and TRBJ2-1; 14 bases fit TRBD2. Germline V gene lookup returns CDR1 SGHVS and CDR2 FNYEAQ. V dropped 5 bases and J dropped 6; count of bases not matched to a gene: 3. The CDR3 runs to 15 residues. The CDR3, as DNA: TGTGCCAGCAGCCACGGGACTAGCGGGAGCAATGAGCAGTTCTTC. This gives the protein CASSHGTSGSNEQFF.

This rearrangement joins TRBV12-3 or TRBV12-4 to TRBJ1-1, with no clear D. V was clipped by 2 bases and J by 1 base, with 5 bases between them. The CDR3 is 13 amino acids. Here the CDR3 reads CASSLTPNTEAFF. In DNA form, the CDR3 reads TGTGCCAGCAGTTTAACACCGAACACTGAAGCTTTCTTT.

The V and J genes are TRBV29-1 and TRBJ1-4, with D possibly matching TRBD1 (5 bases). Trimming stripped 2 bases from V and 12 bases from J, with 10 bases between. Germline loops: CDR1 SQVTM, CDR2 ANQGSEA. This CDR3 is 11 amino acids long. CDR3 DNA sequence: TGCAGCGTTGAAAGAGGAGGGGAACTGTTTTTT. Translation: CSVERGGELFF. The full variable domain, in which reference TRBV29-1 and TRBJ1-4 provide the parts outside the CDR3, is SAVISQKPSRDICQRGTSLTIQCQVDSQVTMMFWYRQQPGQSLTLIATANQGSEATYESGFVIDKFPISRPNLTFSTLTVSNMSPEDSSIYLCSVERGGELFFGSGTQLSVL.

The rearrangement links TRBV9 to TRBJ2-7; 7 nucleotides align to TRBD1. Losses at the gene ends were 2 bases for V and 3 bases for J; bases not matched to a gene: 8. The CDR3 spans 15 residues. Germline-derived CDR1 and CDR2 are SGDLS and YYNGEE. DNA of the CDR3: TGTGCCAGCAGCGTCACGACAGGGCCACTCTACGAGCAGTACTTC. This translates into CASSVTTGPLYEQYF.

CDR3 DNA sequence: TGTGCCAGCAGCCAAGATAATCGAGGAACTAGCGGTGGGTATTTT. Translating it yields CASSQDNRGTSGGYF. The V call is TRBV3-1 (or the pseudogene TRBV3-2), the J call TRBJ2-3; 8 nucleotides agree with TRBD2. The V and J ends lost 0 bases and 14 bases, in that order; junction bases with no gene match: 13. Germline CDR1 is LGHDT and CDR2 is YNNKEL (reference sequence). This CDR3 has 15 residues.

The gene calls are TRBV7-2 and TRBJ1-4; the D gene is possibly TRBD1 (5 bases). V was shortened by 1 base and J by 10 bases, with 13 bases between the two germline ends. The CDR3 totals 14 residues. Germline CDR1 and CDR2: SGHTA and FQGNSA. The CDR3, as DNA: TGTGCCAGCAGCTTAGGGTCACAGGTCTCAAAACTGTTTTTT. It is translated as CASSLGSQVSKLFF.

This chain joins TRBV29-1 and TRBJ2-2; TRBD1 agrees at 8 bases. V lost 5 bases and J lost 7; bases outside the gene matches: 9. Per the germline V gene, CDR1 is SQVTM and CDR2 is ANQGSEA. The CDR3 consists of 14 residues. The chain's CDR3 is CSVIQGAVGGELFF. The DNA for the CDR3 is TGCAGCGTTATTCAGGGGGCGGTCGGCGGGGAGCTGTTTTTT.

CDR3 in DNA: TGCAGCGTTGGGGTAGCGGGAGGGTCCTACGAGCAGTACTTC. Translation: CSVGVAGGSYEQYF. The rearrangement uses TRBV29-1 and TRBJ2-7, with 11 bases aligning to TRBD2. In germline, CDR1 is SQVTM, CDR2 ANQGSEA. V trimming: 4 bases; J trimming: 1 base; junction bases outside the gene matches: 3. The CDR3 runs 14 residues.

The rearrangement links TRBV2 to TRBJ1-1, with 7 bases fitting TRBD1. J lost 5 bases, V lost 7 bases, and 13 bases had no gene match. The length of the CDR3 is 15 residues. Germline values: CDR1 SNHLY, CDR2 FYNNEI. The CDR3 nucleotides read TGTGCCAGCATATCGAGGGGGCGGTTGGGTACTGAAGCTTTCTTT. It codes for CASISRGRLGTEAFF.

The chain joins TRBV7-2 to TRBJ1-4, with TRBD1 matching 7 bases. Looked up from germline, CDR1 is SGHTA and CDR2 is FQGNSA. The length of the CDR3 is 15 residues. V lost 3 bases, J lost 6 bases, and 7 bases stayed unmatched. CDR3 residues: CASSLGGQTYEKLFF. For the CDR3, the DNA is TGTGCCAGCAGCTTGGGGGGACAGACCTATGAAAAACTGTTTTTT.

This clone came up once. V is TRBV18 and J is TRBJ1-1, with 8 bases aligning to TRBD1. Germline-derived CDR1 and CDR2 are KGHSH and LQKENI. This CDR3 is built from 13 residues. The trim removed 4 bases at V and 4 bases at J, leaving 2 bases unmatched. CDR3: CASSLDRVTEAFF. The CDR3 coding sequence is TGTGCCAGCTCACTGGACAGGGTCACTGAAGCTTTCTTT.

About this clone: This CDR3 is also generated by other DNA sequences in the sample. This chain joins TRBV30 and TRBJ1-2, with D perhaps matching TRBD1 (6 bases). The CDR3 loop spans 12 amino acids. Germline values: CDR1 GTSNPN, CDR2 SVGIG (reference sequence). V lost 2 bases and J 6 bases, leaving 10 bases between the germline ends. The DNA for the CDR3 is TGTGCCTGGAGTAGACAGGTCGATGGCTACACCTTC. This sequence encodes CAWSRQVDGYTF.

The gene calls are TRBV6-2 or TRBV6-3 and TRBJ2-7, with D possibly matching TRBD2 (7 bases). This CDR3 region has 14 residues. Trimming removed 6 bases from V and 5 bases from J, with 17 bases in between. Germline V gives CDR1 MNHEY, CDR2 SVGEGT. The CDR3 region has the DNA TGTGCCAGCAGCCACCGCAGGGAGGGGGACGAGCAGTACTTC. Translated, it gives CASSHRREGDEQYF.

This chain uses TRBV19 with TRBJ1-2, with 7 bases that match TRBD1. The length of the CDR3 is 14 residues. J lost 4 bases, V lost 2 bases, and 4 bases had no gene match. Germline-derived CDR1 and CDR2 are LNHDA and SQIVND (reference sequence). The CDR3 loop is CASSIRGRAYGYTF. CDR3 nucleotides: TGTGCCAGTAGTATAAGGGGGCGCGCCTATGGCTACACCTTC.

This chain connects TRBV9 to TRBJ2-1; TRBD2 is a possible D gene (6 bases). The CDR3 contains 14 residues. The V and J ends lost 4 bases and 4 bases respectively, with 12 bases between them. Germline lookup yields CDR1 SGDLS and CDR2 YYNGEE. The CDR3 DNA reads as TGTGCCAGCAGCCCCCTGCGGGGATACAATGAGCAGTTCTTC. It encodes CASSPLRGYNEQFF.

The chain links TRBV19 to TRBJ1-2, with a possible D match to TRBD1 (5 bases). The CDR3 extends over 13 amino acids. V gave up 4 bases and J gave up 3 bases, with 9 bases separating them. Germline loops: CDR1 LNHDA, CDR2 SQIVND (reference sequence). The CDR3 protein is CASSSQGYYGYTF. CDR3 DNA: TGTGCCAGTAGTAGTCAGGGCTACTATGGCTACACCTTC.

The chain has TRBV5-6 and TRBJ2-7; the D gene is possibly TRBD2 (5 bases). V lost 4 bases and J 4 bases, leaving 9 bases between the germline ends. Germline lookup yields CDR1 SGHDT and CDR2 YYEEEE. This CDR3 is 12 amino acids long. CDR3 in amino acids: CASSKDSYEQYF. CDR3 nucleotides: TGTGCCAGCAGCAAGGACTCATACGAGCAGTACTTC.

This chain joins TRBV7-9 and TRBJ1-3; TRBD1 matches at 7 bases. In germline, CDR1 is SEHNR, CDR2 FQNEAQ (reference sequence). J lost 4 bases, V lost 5 bases, and 11 bases had no gene match. This CDR3 spans 16 amino acids. In DNA form, the CDR3 reads TGTGCCAGCAGCCCCACGACAGGGTCCGCAGGAAACACCATATATTTT. This translates into CASSPTTGSAGNTIYF.

This chain joins TRBV27 and TRBJ1-2; tentatively, D is TRBD1 (5 bases). Per the germline V gene, CDR1 is MNHEY and CDR2 is SMNVEV (reference sequence). The ends were cut back, 5 bases at V and 8 bases at J, with 18 bases in the middle. The CDR3 covers 14 residues. CDR3 amino acids: CASSDFQGVGGYTF. The CDR3 region has the DNA TGTGCCAGCAGTGATTTCCAGGGTGTCGGCGGCTACACCTTC.

The rearrangement uses TRBV15 and TRBJ2-1; possibly TRBD2 for D (5 bases). Between the trimmed V and J ends, which lost 3 bases and 4 bases, there was a span of 10 bases. Germline V gene lookup returns CDR1 LNHNV and CDR2 YYDKDF (reference sequence). The CDR3 is 14 amino acids. The CDR3 reads CATSSRLTYNEQFF. CDR3 in DNA: TGTGCCACCAGCAGCCGACTAACTTACAATGAGCAGTTCTTC.